The source of this T cell receptor (beta chain) is a study of cytomegalovirus exposure and HLA in healthy donors. Comment on this clone: Its cognate antigen is unknown.

The PCR contained 60 Vbeta and 13 Jbeta primers. Clones were sequenced by immunoSEQ multiplex PCR, and TCRdb holds only the in-frame ones, with some missing. The sample lists fewer than 150,000 clones, around 77% seen once, with 2% to 2.5% in the top ten. Trimming removed 7 bases from V and 0 bases from J, with 12 bases in between. The CDR3 contains 15 residues. Germline V CDR1 and CDR2: LNHDA, SQIVND (reference sequence). General study points: Beyond CMV serostatus, there was no information to go on about immune exposure. It was reportedly the case that the classifier diagnosed cytomegalovirus status with high specificity and sensitivity.

The rearrangement joins TRBV19 to TRBJ1-4, with D perhaps TRBD1 (6 bases). Sequencing used PBMCs. The origin of this receptor is a man aged 25 to 40 in good health and CMV-seronegative. CDR3 protein: CASNEQGATNEKLFF. DNA for the CDR3: TGTGCCAGTAATGAACAGGGTGCAACTAATGAAAAACTGTTTTTT. Complete variable domain (other parts from reference TRBV19 and TRBJ1-4): DGGITQSPKYLFRKEGQNVTLSCEQNLNHDAMYWYRQDPGQGLRLIYYSQIVNDFQKGDIAEGYSVSREKKESFPLTVTSAQKNPTAFYLCASNEQGATNEKLFFGSGTQLSVL.